The rows below give T cell receptor beta chains drawn from one sample of a study of CD8 T cells in ankylosing spondylitis. TCRdb independently ran MiXCR on the 5' RACE reads; one entry per CDR3 protein. Of some 220,000 distinct CDR3 sequences detected, around 8% appear once; the ten largest clones hold more than 4%. The sequencing input was blood, either unsorted or a sorted T cell fraction (not recorded which). Receptor source: a female donor with ankylosing spondylitis or in good health (not recorded which). The CDR3 runs from the conserved cysteine through the conserved F or W. Fields, in order: clone size, D gene, CDR3 length, J gene, V gene, CDR3 protein, CDR3 DNA. D genes are given only for firm matches. Only some rows state a clone size, as once, few, many or a class for expanded clones.

size: NA
D: TRBD2
length: 16
J: TRBJ2-1
V: TRBV2
CDR3: CASSEVAGGPYNEQFF
DNA: TGTGCCAGCAGTGAAGTTGCGGGAGGGCCCTACAATGAGCAGTTCTTC

size: NA
D: NA
length: 15
J: TRBJ1-6
V: TRBV7-2
CDR3: CASSFRGGSNSPLHF
DNA: TGTGCCAGCAGCTTTAGGGGGGGTAGTAATTCACCCCTCCACTTT

size: many
D: NA
length: 11
J: TRBJ2-7
V: TRBV6-2/TRBV6-3
CDR3: CASSPNYEQYF
DNA: TGTGCCAGCAGCCCTAACTACGAGCAGTACTTC

size: many
D: TRBD2
length: 15
J: TRBJ2-1
V: TRBV20-1
CDR3: CSARDRRESVNEQFF
DNA: TGCAGTGCTAGAGATCGGCGGGAGTCCGTGAATGAGCAGTTCTTC

size: many
D: NA
length: 13
J: TRBJ2-7
V: TRBV20-1
CDR3: CSASGPSSYEQYF
DNA: TGCAGTGCTAGCGGGCCGAGCTCCTACGAGCAGTACTTC

size: many
D: NA
length: 14
J: TRBJ2-2
V: TRBV7-7
CDR3: CASSQTGSGGELFF
DNA: TGTGCCAGCAGCCAGACCGGGAGTGGCGGGGAGCTGTTTTTT

size: many
D: TRBD1
length: 13
J: TRBJ2-5
V: TRBV7-2
CDR3: CASSPGQKGTQYF
DNA: TGTGCCAGCAGCCCGGGACAGAAAGGGACCCAGTACTTC

size: NA
D: TRBD2
length: 14
J: TRBJ2-7
V: TRBV3-1
CDR3: CASSHQREQYEQYF
DNA: TGTGCCAGCAGCCACCAGCGGGAACAGTACGAGCAGTACTTC

size: many
D: NA
length: 12
J: TRBJ2-7
V: TRBV28
CDR3: CASAVADGEQYF
DNA: TGTGCCAGCGCCGTCGCAGACGGCGAGCAGTACTTC

size: many
D: NA
length: 13
J: TRBJ1-1
V: TRBV18
CDR3: CASSRVGGTEAFF
DNA: TGTGCCAGCTCACGGGTGGGTGGCACTGAAGCTTTCTTT

size: many
D: NA
length: 13
J: TRBJ2-5
V: TRBV7-2
CDR3: CASSQGGPETQYF
DNA: TGTGCCAGCAGCCAAGGAGGGCCAGAGACCCAGTACTTC

size: many
D: NA
length: 15
J: TRBJ2-7
V: TRBV7-6
CDR3: CASAVRPSPDYEQYF
DNA: TGTGCCTCCGCGGTCAGGCCAAGTCCGGACTACGAGCAGTACTTC

size: many
D: TRBD2
length: 15
J: TRBJ2-7
V: TRBV7-7
CDR3: CASSLSSGTTYEQYF
DNA: TGTGCCAGCAGCTTAAGCTCGGGGACTACCTACGAGCAGTACTTC

size: many
D: NA
length: 11
J: TRBJ1-1
V: TRBV20-1
CDR3: CSARDRTEAFF
DNA: TGCAGTGCTAGAGACCGCACTGAAGCTTTCTTT

size: many
D: TRBD2
length: 14
J: TRBJ2-1
V: TRBV3-1
CDR3: CASSRSPGLAEQFF
DNA: TGTGCCAGCAGCCGGAGCCCGGGACTAGCTGAGCAGTTCTTC

size: many
D: TRBD2
length: 15
J: TRBJ2-7
V: TRBV9
CDR3: CASSVATGLVYEQYF
DNA: TGTGCCAGCAGCGTAGCTACGGGACTAGTCTACGAGCAGTACTTC

size: NA
D: TRBD2
length: 15
J: TRBJ2-1
V: TRBV5-5
CDR3: CASSVLAGEGNEQFF
DNA: TGTGCCAGCAGCGTCCTAGCGGGAGAGGGCAATGAGCAGTTCTTC

size: many
D: TRBD2
length: 15
J: TRBJ2-7
V: TRBV9
CDR3: CASSVGLAGVYEQYF
DNA: TGTGCCAGCAGCGTGGGACTAGCGGGAGTCTACGAGCAGTACTTC

size: NA
D: NA
length: 14
J: TRBJ2-3
V: TRBV7-2
CDR3: CASSLNRGGDTQYF
DNA: TGTGCCAGCAGCTTGAACAGGGGGGGGGATACGCAGTATTTT

size: many
D: TRBD2
length: 15
J: TRBJ2-5
V: TRBV5-1
CDR3: CASSPSTSGIWTQYF
DNA: TGCGCCAGCAGCCCGAGCACTAGCGGGATCTGGACCCAGTACTTC

size: many
D: NA
length: 13
J: TRBJ1-3
V: TRBV5-4
CDR3: CASATGAGNTIYF
DNA: TGTGCCAGCGCGACAGGAGCTGGAAACACCATATATTTT

size: many
D: TRBD2
length: 15
J: TRBJ2-7
V: TRBV9
CDR3: CASSVSALADYEQYF
DNA: TGTGCCAGCAGCGTTTCCGCACTAGCGGACTACGAGCAGTACTTC